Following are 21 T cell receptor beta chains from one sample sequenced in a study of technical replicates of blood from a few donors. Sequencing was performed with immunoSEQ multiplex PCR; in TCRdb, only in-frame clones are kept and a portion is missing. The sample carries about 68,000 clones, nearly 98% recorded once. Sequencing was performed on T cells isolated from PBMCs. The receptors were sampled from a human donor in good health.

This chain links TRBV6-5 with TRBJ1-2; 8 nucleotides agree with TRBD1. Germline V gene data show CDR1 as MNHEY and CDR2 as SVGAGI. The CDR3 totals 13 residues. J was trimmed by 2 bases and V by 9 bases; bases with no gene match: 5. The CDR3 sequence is CASRTGLNYGYTF. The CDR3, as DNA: TGTGCCAGTCGGACAGGGCTAAACTATGGCTACACCTTC.

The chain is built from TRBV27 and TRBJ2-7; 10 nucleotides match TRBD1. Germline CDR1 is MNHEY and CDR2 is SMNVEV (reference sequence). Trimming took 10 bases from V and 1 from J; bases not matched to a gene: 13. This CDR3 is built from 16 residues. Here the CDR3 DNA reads TGTGCCACCAAAGGGACAGGGGCCACGGTTTCCTACGAGCAGTACTTC. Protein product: CATKGTGATVSYEQYF.

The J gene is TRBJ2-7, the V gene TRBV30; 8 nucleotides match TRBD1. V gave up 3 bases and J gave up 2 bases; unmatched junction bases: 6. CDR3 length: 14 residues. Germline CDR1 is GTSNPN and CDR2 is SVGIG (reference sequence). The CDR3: CAWREGQVPYEQYF. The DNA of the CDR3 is TGTGCCTGGAGAGAGGGACAGGTCCCCTACGAGCAGTACTTC.

The DNA for the CDR3 is TGTGCCAGCAGTAGAGACAGGGAAAGCGAGCAGTACTTC. Translating gives CASSRDRESEQYF. The gene calls are TRBV6-4 and TRBJ2-7; 7 positions match TRBD1. V shed 5 bases and J 6 bases; nucleotides not matched to a gene: 7. This CDR3 contains 13 residues. Germline-derived CDR1 and CDR2 are MRHNA and SNTAGT.

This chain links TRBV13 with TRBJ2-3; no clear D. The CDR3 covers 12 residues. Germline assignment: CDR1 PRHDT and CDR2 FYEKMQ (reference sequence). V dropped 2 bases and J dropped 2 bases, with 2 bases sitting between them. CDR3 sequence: CASSLLTDTQYF. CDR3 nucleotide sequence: TGTGCCAGCAGCTTACTCACAGATACGCAGTATTTT.

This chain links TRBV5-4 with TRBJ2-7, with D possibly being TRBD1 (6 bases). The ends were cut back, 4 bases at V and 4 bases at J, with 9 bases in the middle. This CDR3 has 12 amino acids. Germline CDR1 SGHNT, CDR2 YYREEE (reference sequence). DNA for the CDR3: TGTGCCAGCAGCAGGGGGTTGTACGAGCAGTACTTC. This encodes CASSRGLYEQYF.

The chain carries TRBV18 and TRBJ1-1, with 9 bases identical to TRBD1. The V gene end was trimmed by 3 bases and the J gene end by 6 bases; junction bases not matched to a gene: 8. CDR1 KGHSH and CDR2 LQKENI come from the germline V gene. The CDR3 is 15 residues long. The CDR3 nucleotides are TGTGCCAGCTCACCCTCACAGGGGGCGAGGGCTGAAGCTTTCTTT. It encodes CASSPSQGARAEAFF.

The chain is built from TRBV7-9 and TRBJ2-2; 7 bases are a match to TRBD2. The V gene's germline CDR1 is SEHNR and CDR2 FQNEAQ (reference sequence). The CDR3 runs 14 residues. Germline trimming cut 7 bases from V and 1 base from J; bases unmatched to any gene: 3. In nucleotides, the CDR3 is TGTGCCAGCAAGTCTAGCGGGAACACCGGGGAGCTGTTTTTT. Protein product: CASKSSGNTGELFF.

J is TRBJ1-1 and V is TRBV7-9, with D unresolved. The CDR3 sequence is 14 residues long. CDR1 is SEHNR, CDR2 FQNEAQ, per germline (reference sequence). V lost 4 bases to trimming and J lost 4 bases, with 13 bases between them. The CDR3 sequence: CASSYTSQRTEAFF. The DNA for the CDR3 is TGTGCCAGCAGCTACACCAGCCAGCGCACTGAAGCTTTCTTT.

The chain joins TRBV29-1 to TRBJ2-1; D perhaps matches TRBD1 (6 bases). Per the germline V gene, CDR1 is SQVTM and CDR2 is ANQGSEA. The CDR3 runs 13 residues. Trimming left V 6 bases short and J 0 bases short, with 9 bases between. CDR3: CSVRGSSYNEQFF. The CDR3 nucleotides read TGCAGCGTAAGGGGGAGCTCCTACAATGAGCAGTTCTTC.

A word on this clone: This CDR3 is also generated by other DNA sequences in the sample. CDR3 in DNA: TGTGCCAGCAGCGTAGGACTAGCGGGGGGCTACGAGCAGTACTTC. Translation: CASSVGLAGGYEQYF. V is TRBV9 and J is TRBJ2-7, with 13 nucleotides matching TRBD2. CDR1 SGDLS and CDR2 YYNGEE come from the germline V gene. The length of the CDR3 is 15 residues. V lost 0 bases, J lost 3 bases, and 0 bases stayed unmatched.

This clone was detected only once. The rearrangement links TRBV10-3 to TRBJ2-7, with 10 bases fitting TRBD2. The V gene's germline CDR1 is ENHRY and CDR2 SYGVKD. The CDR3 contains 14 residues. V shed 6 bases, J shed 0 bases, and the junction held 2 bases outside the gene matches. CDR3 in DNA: TGTGCCATCAGCGGACTAGCGGACTCCTACGAGCAGTACTTC. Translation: CAISGLADSYEQYF.

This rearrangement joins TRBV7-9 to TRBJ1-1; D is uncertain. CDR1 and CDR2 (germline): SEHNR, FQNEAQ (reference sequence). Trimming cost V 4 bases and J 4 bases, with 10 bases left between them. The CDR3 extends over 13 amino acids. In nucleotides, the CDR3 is TGTGCCAGCAGCTGGAGTGGCGGCACTGAAGCTTTCTTT. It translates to CASSWSGGTEAFF.

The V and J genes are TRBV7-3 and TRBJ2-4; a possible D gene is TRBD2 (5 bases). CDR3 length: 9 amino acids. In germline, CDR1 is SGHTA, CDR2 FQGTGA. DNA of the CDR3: TGTGTCTCAAGCGGCATTCAGTACTTC. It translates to CVSSGIQYF.

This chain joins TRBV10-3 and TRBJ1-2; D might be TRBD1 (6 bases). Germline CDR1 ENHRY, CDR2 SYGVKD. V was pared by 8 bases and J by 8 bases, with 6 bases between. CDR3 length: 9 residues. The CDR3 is CAIQGGYTF. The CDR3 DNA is TGTGCCATCCAGGGGGGCTACACCTTC.

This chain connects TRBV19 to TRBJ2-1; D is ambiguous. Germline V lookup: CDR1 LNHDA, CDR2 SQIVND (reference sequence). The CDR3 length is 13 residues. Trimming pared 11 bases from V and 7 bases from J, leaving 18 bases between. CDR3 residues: CASAPLELNEQFF. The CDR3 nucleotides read TGTGCCTCCGCCCCCCTAGAATTGAATGAGCAGTTCTTC.

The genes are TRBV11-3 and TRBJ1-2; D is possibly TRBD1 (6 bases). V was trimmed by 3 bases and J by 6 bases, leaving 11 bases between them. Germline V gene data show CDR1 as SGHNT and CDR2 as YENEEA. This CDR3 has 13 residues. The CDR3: CASSLPRQDGYTF. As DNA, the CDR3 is TGTGCCAGCAGCTTGCCCCGACAGGATGGCTACACCTTC.

The DNA for the CDR3 is TGTGCCAGCAGCTTGGACGGGGGAAACCAGCCCCAGCATTTT. This gives the protein CASSLDGGNQPQHF. The V call is TRBV5-8, the J call TRBJ1-5; D perhaps matches TRBD1 (5 bases). The CDR3 has 14 amino acids. Germline V gene data show CDR1 as SGHTS and CDR2 as YDEGEE. V lost 0 bases to trimming and J lost 7 bases, with 11 bases between them.

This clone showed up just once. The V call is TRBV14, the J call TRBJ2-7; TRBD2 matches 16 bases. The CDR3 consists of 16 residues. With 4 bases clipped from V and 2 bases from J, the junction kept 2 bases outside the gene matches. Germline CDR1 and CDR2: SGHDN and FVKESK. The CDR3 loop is CASSLGTSGRAYEQYF. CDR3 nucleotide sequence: TGTGCCAGCAGCCTTGGGACTAGCGGGAGGGCCTACGAGCAGTACTTC.

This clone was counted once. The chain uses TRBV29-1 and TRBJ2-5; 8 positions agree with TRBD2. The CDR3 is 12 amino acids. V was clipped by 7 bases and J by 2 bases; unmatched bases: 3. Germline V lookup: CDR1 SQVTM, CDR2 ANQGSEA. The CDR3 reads CSGLAGQETQYF. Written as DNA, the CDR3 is TGCAGCGGGCTAGCGGGTCAAGAGACCCAGTACTTC.

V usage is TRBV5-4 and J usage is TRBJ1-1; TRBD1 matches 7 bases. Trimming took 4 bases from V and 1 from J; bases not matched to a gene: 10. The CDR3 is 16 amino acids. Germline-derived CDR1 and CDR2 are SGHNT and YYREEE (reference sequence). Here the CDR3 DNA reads TGTGCCAGCAGCGCTCACAGGGGTCTGAGGAACACTGAAGCTTTCTTT. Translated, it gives CASSAHRGLRNTEAFF.